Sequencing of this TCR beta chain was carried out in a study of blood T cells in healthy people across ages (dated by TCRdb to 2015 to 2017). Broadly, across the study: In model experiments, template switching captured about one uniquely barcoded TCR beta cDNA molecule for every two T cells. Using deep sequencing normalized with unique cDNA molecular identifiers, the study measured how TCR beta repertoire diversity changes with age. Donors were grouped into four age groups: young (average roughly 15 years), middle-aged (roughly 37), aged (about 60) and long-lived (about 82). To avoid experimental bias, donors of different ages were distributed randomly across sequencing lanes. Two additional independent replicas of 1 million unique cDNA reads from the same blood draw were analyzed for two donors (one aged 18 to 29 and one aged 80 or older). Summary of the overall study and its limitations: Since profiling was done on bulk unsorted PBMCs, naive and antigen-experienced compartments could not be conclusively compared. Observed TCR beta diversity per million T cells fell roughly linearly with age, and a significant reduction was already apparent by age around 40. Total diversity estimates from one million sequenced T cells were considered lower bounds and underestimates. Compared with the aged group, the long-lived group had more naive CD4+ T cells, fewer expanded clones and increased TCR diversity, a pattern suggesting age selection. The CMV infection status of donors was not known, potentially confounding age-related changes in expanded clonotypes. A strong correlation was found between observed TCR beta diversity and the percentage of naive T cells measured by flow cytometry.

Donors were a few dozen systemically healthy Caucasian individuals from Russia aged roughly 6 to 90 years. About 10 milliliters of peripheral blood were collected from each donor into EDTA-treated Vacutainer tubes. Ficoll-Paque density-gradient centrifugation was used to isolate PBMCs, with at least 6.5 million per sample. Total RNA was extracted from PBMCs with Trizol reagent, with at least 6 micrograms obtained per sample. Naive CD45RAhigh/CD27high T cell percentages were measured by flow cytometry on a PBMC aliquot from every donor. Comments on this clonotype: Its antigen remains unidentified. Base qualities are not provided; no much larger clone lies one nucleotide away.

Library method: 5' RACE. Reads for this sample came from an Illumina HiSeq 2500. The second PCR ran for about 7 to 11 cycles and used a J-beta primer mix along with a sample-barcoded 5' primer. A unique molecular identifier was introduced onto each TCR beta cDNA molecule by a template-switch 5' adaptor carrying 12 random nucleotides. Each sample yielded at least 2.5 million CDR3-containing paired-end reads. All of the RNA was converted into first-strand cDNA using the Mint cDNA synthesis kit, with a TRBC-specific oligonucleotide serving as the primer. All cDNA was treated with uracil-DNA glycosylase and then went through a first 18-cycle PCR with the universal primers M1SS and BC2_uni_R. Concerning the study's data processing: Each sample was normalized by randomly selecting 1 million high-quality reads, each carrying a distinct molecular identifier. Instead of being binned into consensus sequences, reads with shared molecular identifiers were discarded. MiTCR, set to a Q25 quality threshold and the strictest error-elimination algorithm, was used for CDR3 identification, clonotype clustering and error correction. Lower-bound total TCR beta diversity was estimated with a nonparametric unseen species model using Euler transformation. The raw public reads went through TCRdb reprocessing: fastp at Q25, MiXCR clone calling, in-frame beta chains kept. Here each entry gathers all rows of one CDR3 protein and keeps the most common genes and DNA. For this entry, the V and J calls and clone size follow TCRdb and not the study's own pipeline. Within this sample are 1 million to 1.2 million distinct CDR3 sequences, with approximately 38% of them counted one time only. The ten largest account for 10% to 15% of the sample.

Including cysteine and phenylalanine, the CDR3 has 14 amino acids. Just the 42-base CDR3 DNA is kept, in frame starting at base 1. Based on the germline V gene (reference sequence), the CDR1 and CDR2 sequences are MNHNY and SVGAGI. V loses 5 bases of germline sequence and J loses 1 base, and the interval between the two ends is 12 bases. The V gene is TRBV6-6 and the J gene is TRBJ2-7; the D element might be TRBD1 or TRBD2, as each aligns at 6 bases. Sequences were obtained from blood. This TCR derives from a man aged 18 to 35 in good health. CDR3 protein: CASSAGGASYEQYF. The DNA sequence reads TGTGCCAGCAGTGCCGGGGGCGCTTCCTACGAGCAGTACTTC.